The rows below give T cell receptor beta chains drawn from one sample of a study of T cell repertoires in breast cancer. TCRdb re-called the emulsion pairing reads through MiXCR, storing one row per CDR3 protein. The table shows some 37,000 distinct CDR3 sequences, with under 60% occurring only once. Sequencing used CD8+ T cells. The receptors here all came from a pool of human donors with breast cancer or a healthy control (not recorded which). CDR3s include the opening cysteine and the closing phenylalanine or tryptophan. A D gene is named only where the DNA matches it firmly. The listing skips clone size in some rows; elsewhere it reads once, few, many or a size class.

v_gene,len,d_gene,abundance,j_gene,CDR3aa,CDR3nt
TRBV7-9,14,TRBD1,.,TRBJ1-5,CASSFGTVDQPQHF,TGTGCCAGCAGCTTCGGGACAGTTGATCAGCCCCAGCATTTT
TRBV7-2,14,TRBD1,.,TRBJ1-1,CASSESTGGIEAFF,TGTGCCAGCAGCGAATCGACAGGGGGTATTGAAGCTTTCTTT
TRBV3-1,11,.,few,TRBJ1-1,CASSHGGGAFF,TGTGCCAGCAGCCACGGGGGTGGAGCTTTCTTT
TRBV2,13,.,once,TRBJ2-7,CASSTSTAYEQYF,.
TRBV27,14,TRBD1,.,TRBJ1-5,CASSLQQGAQPQHF,TGTGCCAGCAGTTTACAACAGGGGGCACAGCCCCAGCATTTT
TRBV20-1,14,.,few,TRBJ1-1,CSASGGGGNTEAFF,TGCAGTGCTAGTGGCGGTGGGGGGAACACTGAAGCTTTCTTT
TRBV27,17,.,once,TRBJ1-2,CASNPIGTGRDNYGYTF,TGTGCCAGCAACCCGATCGGGACGGGGAGGGATAACTATGGCTACACCTTC
TRBV7-2,15,.,.,TRBJ2-7,CASSRSGLDSYEQYF,TGTGCCAGCAGCCGTTCCGGGCTGGATTCCTACGAGCAGTACTTC
TRBV4-1,16,.,few,TRBJ1-1,CASSQGETGRASEAFF,TGCGCCAGCAGCCAAGGGGAAACAGGGAGGGCTAGTGAAGCTTTCTTT
TRBV27,15,.,many,TRBJ2-1,CASSLLDPLGNEQFF,TGTGCCAGCAGTTTATTGGACCCCCTTGGCAATGAGCAGTTCTTC
TRBV20-1,10,.,few,TRBJ2-1,CSARVVEQFF,TGCAGTGCTAGAGTGGTTGAGCAGTTCTTC
TRBV5-1,14,.,.,TRBJ1-1,CASSKQDPNTEAFF,TGCGCCAGCAGTAAGCAGGATCCGAACACTGAAGCTTTCTTT
TRBV7-2,16,TRBD2,few,TRBJ2-5,CASSKGLAPPWETQYF,TGTGCCAGCAGCAAGGGACTAGCCCCCCCATGGGAGACCCAGTACTTC
TRBV25-1,15,TRBD2,.,TRBJ2-1,CASSEGTSGRGEQFF,TGTGCCAGCAGTGAGGGGACTAGCGGGAGGGGTGAGCAGTTCTTC
TRBV20-1,14,TRBD1,.,TRBJ1-6,CSAKSGTGSSPLHF,TGCAGTGCTAAGTCCGGGACAGGCTCTTCACCCCTCCACTTT
TRBV29-1,13,.,once,TRBJ1-3,CSVRQSSGNTIYF,TGCAGCGTTCGGCAGAGCTCTGGAAACACCATATATTTT
TRBV7-6,16,TRBD2,.,TRBJ2-5,CASSPNGVAGVETQYF,TGTGCCAGCAGCCCTAACGGGGTAGCGGGAGTAGAGACCCAGTACTTC
TRBV20-1,15,.,once,TRBJ1-1,CSARSAGALNTEAFF,TGCAGTGCTAGATCTGCAGGGGCCCTGAACACTGAGGCTTTCTTT
TRBV12-3/TRBV12-4,11,.,few,TRBJ2-1,CASSSHNEQFF,TGTGCCAGCAGTTCTCATAACGAGCAGTTCTTC
TRBV11-1,14,.,.,TRBJ1-1,CASSRWSLNTKASF,TGTGCCAGCAGCCGCTGGTCTCTCAACACTAAAGCTTCCTTT
TRBV20-1,16,TRBD1,.,TRBJ1-4,CSASQGSYPLHEKLFF,TGCAGTGCTTCACAGGGGTCCTATCCTCTGCATGAAAAACTGTTTTTT
TRBV27,17,.,.,TRBJ2-3,CASNTPGAGFGPDTQYF,TGTGCCAGCAACACCCCCGGGGCGGGGTTTGGCCCAGATACGCAGTATTTT
TRBV4-1,19,TRBD1,.,TRBJ2-2,CASSQPAGAGTGDTGELFF,TGCGCCAGCAGCCAACCCGCCGGTGCCGGGACAGGGGACACCGGGGAGCTGTTTTTT
TRBV2,14,.,.,TRBJ2-7,CASSESRDPYEQYF,TGTGCCAGCAGTGAGTCAAGGGATCCCTACGAGCAGTACTTC
TRBV15,17,TRBD2,.,TRBJ2-5,CATSTYKGLAGRETQYF,TGTGCCACCAGCACCTACAAGGGACTAGCGGGACGAGAGACCCAGTACTTC
TRBV20-1,16,.,.,TRBJ2-1,CSARQYHSDLYNEQFF,TGCAGTGCTAGACAATACCACTCGGACCTCTACAATGAGCAGTTCTTC
TRBV6-1,12,.,few,TRBJ2-3,CASSPYTDTQYF,TGTGCCAGCAGCCCGTACACAGATACGCAGTATTTT
TRBV29-1,13,TRBD1,.,TRBJ1-1,CSAQGWGVTEAFF,TGCAGTGCACAGGGGTGGGGTGTCACTGAAGCTTTCTTT
TRBV4-1,15,TRBD1,.,TRBJ2-5,CASSQPGQDQETQYF,TGCGCCAGCAGCCAGCCGGGACAGGACCAAGAGACCCAGTACTTC
TRBV20-1,11,.,.,TRBJ2-5,CSAGGLETQYF,TGCAGTGCAGGGGGATTAGAGACCCAGTACTTC
TRBV28,15,.,.,TRBJ1-5,CASSGRQGIIQLQHF,TGTGCCAGCAGCGGACGGCAGGGTATAATACAGCTCCAGCATTTT
TRBV20-1,13,.,few,TRBJ2-1,CSALSDRYNEQFF,TGCAGTGCTTTATCCGACAGATACAATGAGCAGTTCTTC
TRBV18,16,TRBD1,few,TRBJ1-1,CASSPNTGTANTEAFF,TGTGCCAGCTCACCGAATACCGGGACAGCAAACACTGAAGCTTTCTTT
TRBV16,13,.,.,TRBJ1-1,CASSAGQNTEAFF,TGTGCCAGCAGCGCGGGACAGAACACTGAAGCTTTCTTT
TRBV27,16,.,.,TRBJ1-6,CASGPTGFPYNSPLHF,TGTGCCAGCGGCCCAACAGGGTTCCCCTATAATTCACCCCTCCACTTT
TRBV2,15,.,.,TRBJ1-6,CASTLRDKNNSPLHF,TGTGCCAGCACCCTTCGGGACAAGAATAATTCACCCCTCCACTTT
TRBV20-1,12,.,.,TRBJ1-1,CRATTGPTEAFF,TGCAGGGCTACTACAGGGCCCACTGAAGCTTTCTTT
TRBV10-2,13,.,.,TRBJ2-3,CASIPPSTDTQYF,TGCGCCAGCATTCCCCCGTCCACAGATACGCAGTATTTT
TRBV6-1,17,TRBD2,few,TRBJ2-3,CASGRLAGGPSTDTQYF,TGTGCCAGCGGTAGACTAGCGGGAGGGCCTAGCACAGATACGCAGTATTTT
TRBV16,15,.,many,TRBJ1-5,CASSPLPPGDQPQHF,TGTGCCAGCAGCCCACTTCCCCCGGGGGATCAGCCCCAGCATTTT
TRBV20-1,13,.,few,TRBJ1-2,CSASDGGPNGYTF,TGCAGTGCTAGCGACGGGGGGCCGAATGGCTACACCTTC
TRBV28,12,.,.,TRBJ1-1,CATRLMNTEAFF,TGTGCCACAAGACTCATGAACACTGAAGCTTTCTTT
TRBV18,13,.,few,TRBJ1-1,CASSPSQDTEAFF,TGTGCCAGCTCACCGTCCCAAGACACTGAAGCTTTCTTT
TRBV20-1,11,.,many,TRBJ1-2,CSATAGSGYTF,TGCAGTGCTACGGCGGGCAGTGGCTACACCTTC
TRBV10-1,15,TRBD1,few,TRBJ2-2,CASFRDRDTTGELFF,TGCGCCAGTTTCCGGGACAGAGATACCACCGGGGAGCTGTTTTTT
TRBV15,17,TRBD1,many,TRBJ2-1,CATSRFRQGPPYNEQFF,TGTGCCACCAGCAGGTTTCGACAGGGTCCCCCCTACAATGAGCAGTTCTTC
TRBV9,16,TRBD2,once,TRBJ2-1,CASRGASGGAWDEQFF,TGTGCCAGCCGCGGAGCTAGCGGGGGGGCCTGGGATGAGCAGTTCTTC
TRBV4-2,16,.,many,TRBJ2-7,CASSPEYRELSYEQYF,TGTGCCAGCAGCCCAGAGTATCGGGAGCTCTCCTACGAGCAGTACTTC
TRBV10-3,19,.,.,TRBJ2-3,CAISEAQGRAGRTGVGQYF,TGTGCCATCAGTGAGGCCCAGGGGAGGGCCGGTCGCACAGGGGTCGGGCAGTATTTT
TRBV27,16,.,many,TRBJ2-2,CASSPRLQRNTGELFF,TGTGCCAGCAGTCCACGACTACAGAGGAACACCGGGGAGCTGTTTTTT
TRBV3-1,12,.,.,TRBJ2-5,CASSPIQETQYF,TGTGCCAGCAGCCCGATCCAAGAGACCCAGTACTTC
TRBV6-2/TRBV6-3,15,.,once,TRBJ1-3,CASSRSGTPGNTIYF,TGTGCCAGCAGCCGATCCGGGACTCCAGGAAACACCATATATTTT
TRBV5-1,14,TRBD1,.,TRBJ1-1,CASSFDREITEAFF,TGCGCCAGCAGCTTCGACAGGGAGATAACTGAAGCTTTCTTT
TRBV29-1,13,.,.,TRBJ1-1,CSVSLTAETEAFF,TGTAGCGTTTCCCTGACGGCGGAAACTGAAGCTTTCTTT
TRBV19,15,.,.,TRBJ2-3,CASSIGGRVTDTQYF,TGTGCCAGTAGTATCGGGGGCAGGGTAACAGATACGCAGTATTTT
TRBV27,14,.,.,TRBJ2-7,CASSVESSSYEQYF,TGTGCCAGCAGTGTAGAGAGTTCAAGCTACGAGCAGTACTTC
TRBV2,13,.,.,TRBJ2-7,CASSDRDLYEQYF,TGTGCCAGCAGTGACCGGGACCTCTACGAGCAGTACTTC
TRBV4-1,14,.,.,TRBJ1-1,CASSQDSRGTEAFF,TGCGCCAGCAGCCAAGACAGTAGAGGGACTGAAGCTTTCTTT